The present T cell receptor (beta chain) was sequenced within a study of T-cell memory formation after mild COVID-19. The germline gives CDR1 SGHRS, CDR2 YFSETQ. V lost 4 bases to trimming and J lost 0 bases, with 12 bases between them. The CDR3 covers 15 residues. TCRdb re-derived calls from the 5' RACE reads in MiXCR, one entry per CDR3 protein. Of about 560,000 distinct CDR3 sequences in the sample, around 17% were seen once. The sequenced sample consisted of PBMCs or a T cell subset sorted from them (not recorded which). This sequence joins TRBV5-1 and TRBJ2-3; the D is unclear. The TCR originated in an adult woman who had mild COVID-19 (a few samples of this study predate the infection). Cell type and time point are not known. DNA for the CDR3: TGCGCCAGCAGCAGAGCAGCCGCTAGCACAGATACGCAGTATTTT. Residues: CASSRAAASTDTQYF.